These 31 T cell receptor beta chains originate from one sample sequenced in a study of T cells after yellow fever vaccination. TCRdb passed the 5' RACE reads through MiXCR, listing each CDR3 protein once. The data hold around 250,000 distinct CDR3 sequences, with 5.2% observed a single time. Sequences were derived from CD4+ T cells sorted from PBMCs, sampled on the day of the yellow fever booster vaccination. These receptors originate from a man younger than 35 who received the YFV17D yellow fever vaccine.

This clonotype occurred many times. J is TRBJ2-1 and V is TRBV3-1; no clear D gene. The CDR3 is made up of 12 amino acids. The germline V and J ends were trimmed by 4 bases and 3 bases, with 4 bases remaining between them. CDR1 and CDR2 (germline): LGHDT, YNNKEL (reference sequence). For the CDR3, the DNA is TGTGCCAGCAGCCCGCGCTACAATGAGCAGTTCTTC. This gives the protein CASSPRYNEQFF.

The CDR3 loop is CSARPADIRAFF. In DNA form, the CDR3 reads TGCAGTGCTAGGCCGGCCGATATTAGGGCTTTCTTT. The rearrangement uses TRBV20-1 and TRBJ1-1; D uncertain. Germline assignment: CDR1 DFQATT and CDR2 SNEGSKA (reference sequence). Deletions cut 3 bases from V and 11 bases from J, with 16 bases between. This CDR3 contains 12 residues.

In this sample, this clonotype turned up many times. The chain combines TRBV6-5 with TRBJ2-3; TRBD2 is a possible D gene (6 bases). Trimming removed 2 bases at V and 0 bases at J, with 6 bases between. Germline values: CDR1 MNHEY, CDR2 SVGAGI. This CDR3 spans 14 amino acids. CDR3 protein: CASSYLASTDTQYF. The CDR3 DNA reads TGTGCCAGCAGTTACCTAGCGAGCACAGATACGCAGTATTTT.

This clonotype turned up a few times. The CDR3 coding sequence is TGTGCCAGCTCACCACCGTTGGACGGTAACTATGGCTACACCTTC. Its protein is CASSPPLDGNYGYTF. The chain recombines TRBV18 with TRBJ1-2; no definite D call. Trimming took off 0 bases at V and 1 base at J, with 9 bases between the two ends. Germline V gene sequence: CDR1 KGHSH, CDR2 LQKENI. This CDR3 has 15 residues. The entire variable domain, with the rest obtained from reference TRBV18 and TRBJ1-2, is as follows: NAGVMQNPRHLVRRRGQEARLRCSPMKGHSHVYWYRQLPEEGLKFMVYLQKENIIDESGMPKERFSAEFPKEGPSILRIQQVVRGDSAAYFCASSPPLDGNYGYTFGSGTRLTVV.

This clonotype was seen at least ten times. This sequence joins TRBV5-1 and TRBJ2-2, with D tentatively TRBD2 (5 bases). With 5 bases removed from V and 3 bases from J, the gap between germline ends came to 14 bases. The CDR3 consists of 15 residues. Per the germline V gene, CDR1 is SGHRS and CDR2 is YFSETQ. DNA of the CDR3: TGCGCCAGCAGGACGGGGAATACCGACACCGGGGAGCTGTTTTTT. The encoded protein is CASRTGNTDTGELFF. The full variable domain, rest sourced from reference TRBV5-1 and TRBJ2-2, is KAGVTQTPRYLIKTRGQQVTLSCSPISGHRSVSWYQQTPGQGLQFLFEYFSETQRNKGNFPGRFSGRQFSNSRSEMNVSTLELGDSALYLCASRTGNTDTGELFFGEGSRLTVL.

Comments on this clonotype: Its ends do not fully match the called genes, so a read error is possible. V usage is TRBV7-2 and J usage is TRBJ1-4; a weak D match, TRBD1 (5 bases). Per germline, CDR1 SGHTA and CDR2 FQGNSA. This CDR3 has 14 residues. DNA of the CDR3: TGTGCCGGCAGCTTTAGGGCACAGGATGAAAAACTGTTTTTT. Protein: CAGSFRAQDEKLFF.

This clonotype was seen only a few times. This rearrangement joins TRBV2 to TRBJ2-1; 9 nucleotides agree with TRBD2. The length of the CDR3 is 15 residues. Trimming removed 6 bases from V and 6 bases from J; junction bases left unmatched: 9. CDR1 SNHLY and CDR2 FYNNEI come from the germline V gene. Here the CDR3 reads CASRRGGKYGNEQFF. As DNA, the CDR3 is TGTGCCAGCAGGCGGGGGGGCAAGTACGGCAATGAGCAGTTCTTC.

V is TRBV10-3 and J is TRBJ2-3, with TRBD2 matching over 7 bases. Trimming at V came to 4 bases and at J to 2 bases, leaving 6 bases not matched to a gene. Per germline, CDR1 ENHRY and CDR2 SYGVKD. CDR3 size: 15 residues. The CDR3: CAISAAGGITDTQYF. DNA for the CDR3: TGTGCCATCAGTGCAGCCGGGGGGATCACAGATACGCAGTATTTT.

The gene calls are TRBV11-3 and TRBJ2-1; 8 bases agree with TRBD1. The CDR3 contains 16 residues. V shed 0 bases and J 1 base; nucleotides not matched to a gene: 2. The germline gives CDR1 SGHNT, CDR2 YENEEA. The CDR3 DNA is TGTGCCAGCAGCTTAGAGGGACAGGCTTCCTACAATGAGCAGTTCTTC. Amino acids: CASSLEGQASYNEQFF.

CDR3 in amino acids: CASSQATSGKETQYF. CDR3 nucleotide sequence: TGCGCCAGCAGCCAGGCTACTAGCGGAAAAGAGACCCAGTACTTC. The chain has TRBV5-1 and TRBJ2-5; 8 bases are shared with TRBD2. The V segment lost 4 bases and the J segment 3 bases; nucleotides outside the gene matches: 8. CDR3 length: 15 residues. Germline V gives CDR1 SGHRS, CDR2 YFSETQ.

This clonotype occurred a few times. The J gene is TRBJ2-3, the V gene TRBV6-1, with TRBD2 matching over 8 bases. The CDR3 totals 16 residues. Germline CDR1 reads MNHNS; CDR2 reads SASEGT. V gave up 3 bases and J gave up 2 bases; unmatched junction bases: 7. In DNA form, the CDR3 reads TGTGCCAGCAGTGACCTCGGGGGGGTACTCACAGATACGCAGTATTTT. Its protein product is CASSDLGGVLTDTQYF.

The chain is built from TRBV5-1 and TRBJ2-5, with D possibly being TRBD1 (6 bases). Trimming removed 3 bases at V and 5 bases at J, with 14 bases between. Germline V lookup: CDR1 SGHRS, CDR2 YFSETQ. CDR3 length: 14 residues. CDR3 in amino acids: CASSSRPGVETQYF. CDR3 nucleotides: TGCGCCAGCAGCTCCCGCCCAGGGGTGGAGACCCAGTACTTC. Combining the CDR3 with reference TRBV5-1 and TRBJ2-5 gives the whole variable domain KAGVTQTPRYLIKTRGQQVTLSCSPISGHRSVSWYQQTPGQGLQFLFEYFSETQRNKGNFPGRFSGRQFSNSRSEMNVSTLELGDSALYLCASSSRPGVETQYFGPGTRLLVL.

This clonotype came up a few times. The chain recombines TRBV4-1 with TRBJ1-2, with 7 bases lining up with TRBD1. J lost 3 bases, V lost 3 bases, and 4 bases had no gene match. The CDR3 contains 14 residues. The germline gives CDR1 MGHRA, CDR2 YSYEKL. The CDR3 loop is CASSQPGQHYGYTF. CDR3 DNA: TGCGCCAGCAGCCAGCCGGGACAGCACTATGGCTACACCTTC.

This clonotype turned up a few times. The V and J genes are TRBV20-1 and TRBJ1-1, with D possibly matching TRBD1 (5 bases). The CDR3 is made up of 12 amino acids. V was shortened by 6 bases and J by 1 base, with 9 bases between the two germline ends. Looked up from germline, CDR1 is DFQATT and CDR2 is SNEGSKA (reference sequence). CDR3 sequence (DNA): TGCAGTGCCAACCAGGGGAACACTGAAGCTTTCTTT. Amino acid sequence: CSANQGNTEAFF.

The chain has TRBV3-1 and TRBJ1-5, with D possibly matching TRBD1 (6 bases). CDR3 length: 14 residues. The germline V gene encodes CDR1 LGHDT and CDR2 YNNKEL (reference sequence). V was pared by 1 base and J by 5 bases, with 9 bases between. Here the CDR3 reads CASSQANRDQPQHF. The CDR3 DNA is TGTGCCAGCAGCCAAGCAAACAGGGATCAGCCCCAGCATTTT.

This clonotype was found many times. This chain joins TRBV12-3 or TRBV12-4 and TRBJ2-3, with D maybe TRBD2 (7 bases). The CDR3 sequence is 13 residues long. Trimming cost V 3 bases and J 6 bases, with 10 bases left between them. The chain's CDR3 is CASSLGGRDTQYF. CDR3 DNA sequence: TGTGCCAGCAGTTTGGGGGGGCGGGATACGCAGTATTTT.

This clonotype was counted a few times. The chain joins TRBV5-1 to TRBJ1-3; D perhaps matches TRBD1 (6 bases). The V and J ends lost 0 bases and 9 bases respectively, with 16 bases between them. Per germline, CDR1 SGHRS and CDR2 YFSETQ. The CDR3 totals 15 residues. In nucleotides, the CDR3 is TGCGCCAGCAGCTTGGATTTGGGGGCGGTTGGCACCATATATTTT. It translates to CASSLDLGAVGTIYF.

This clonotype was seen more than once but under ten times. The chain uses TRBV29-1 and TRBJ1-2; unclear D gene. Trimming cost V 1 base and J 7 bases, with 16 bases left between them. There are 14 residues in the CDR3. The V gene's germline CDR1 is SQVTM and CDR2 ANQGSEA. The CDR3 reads CSVEASRFAGGYTF. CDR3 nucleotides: TGCAGCGTTGAAGCATCCCGGTTTGCAGGTGGCTACACCTTC. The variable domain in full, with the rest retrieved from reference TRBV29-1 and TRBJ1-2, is SAVISQKPSRDICQRGTSLTIQCQVDSQVTMMFWYRQQPGQSLTLIATANQGSEATYESGFVIDKFPISRPNLTFSTLTVSNMSPEDSSIYLCSVEASRFAGGYTFGSGTRLTVV.

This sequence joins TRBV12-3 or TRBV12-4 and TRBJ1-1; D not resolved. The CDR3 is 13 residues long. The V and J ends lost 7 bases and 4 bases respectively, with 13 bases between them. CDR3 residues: CASTVNGATEAFF. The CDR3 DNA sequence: TGTGCCAGCACGGTTAACGGCGCCACTGAAGCTTTCTTT.

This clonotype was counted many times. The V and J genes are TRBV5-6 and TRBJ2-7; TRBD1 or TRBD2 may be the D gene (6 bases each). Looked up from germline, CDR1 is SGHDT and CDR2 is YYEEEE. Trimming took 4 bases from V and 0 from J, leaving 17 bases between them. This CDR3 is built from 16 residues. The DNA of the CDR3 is TGTGCCAGCAGCCGACCGGGGGCAGGGAGCTCCTACGAGCAGTACGTC. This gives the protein CASSRPGAGSSYEQYV.

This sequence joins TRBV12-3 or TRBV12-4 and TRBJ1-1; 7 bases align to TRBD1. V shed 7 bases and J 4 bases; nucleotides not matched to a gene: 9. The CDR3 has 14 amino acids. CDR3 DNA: TGTGCCAGCACCGCGACAGGGTACGCCACTGAAGCTTTCTTT. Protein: CASTATGYATEAFF.

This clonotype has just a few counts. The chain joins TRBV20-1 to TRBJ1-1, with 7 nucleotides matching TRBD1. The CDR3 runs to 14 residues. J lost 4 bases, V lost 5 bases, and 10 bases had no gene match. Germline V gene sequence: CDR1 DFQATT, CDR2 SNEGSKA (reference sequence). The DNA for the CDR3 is TGCAGTGCTCCCTCCGGCGCAGGGGGCACTGAAGCTTTCTTT. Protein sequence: CSAPSGAGGTEAFF.

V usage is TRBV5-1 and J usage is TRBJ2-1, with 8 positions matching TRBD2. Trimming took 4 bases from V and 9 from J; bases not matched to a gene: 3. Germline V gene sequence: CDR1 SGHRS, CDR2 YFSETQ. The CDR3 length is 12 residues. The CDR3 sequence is CASSRAGGEQFF. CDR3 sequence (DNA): TGCGCCAGCAGCCGTGCGGGGGGTGAGCAGTTCTTC.

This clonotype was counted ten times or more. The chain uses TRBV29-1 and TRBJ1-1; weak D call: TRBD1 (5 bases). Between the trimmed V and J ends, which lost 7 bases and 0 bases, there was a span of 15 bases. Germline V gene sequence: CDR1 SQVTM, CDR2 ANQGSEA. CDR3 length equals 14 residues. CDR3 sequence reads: CSGITGTVNTEAFF. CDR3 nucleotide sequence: TGCAGCGGCATTACCGGGACGGTGAACACTGAAGCTTTCTTT.

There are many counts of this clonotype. CDR3 coding DNA: TGTGCCAGCAGTCCGGGACTACGCACAGATACGCAGTATTTT. This translates into CASSPGLRTDTQYF. The J gene is TRBJ2-3, the V gene TRBV12-3 or TRBV12-4; 7 bases fit TRBD2. The CDR3 consists of 14 residues. The V gene end was trimmed by 5 bases and the J gene end by 1 base; junction bases not matched to a gene: 3.

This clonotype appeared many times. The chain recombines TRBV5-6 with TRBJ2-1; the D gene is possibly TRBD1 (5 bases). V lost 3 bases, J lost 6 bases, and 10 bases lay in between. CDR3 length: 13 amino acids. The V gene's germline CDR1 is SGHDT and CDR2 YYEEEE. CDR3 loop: CASSSRGANEQFF. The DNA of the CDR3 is TGTGCCAGCAGCTCAAGGGGTGCCAATGAGCAGTTCTTC. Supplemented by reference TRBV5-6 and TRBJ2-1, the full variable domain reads DAGVTQSPTHLIKTRGQQVTLRCSPKSGHDTVSWYQQALGQGPQFIFQYYEEEERQRGNFPDRFSGHQFPNYSSELNVNALLLGDSALYLCASSSRGANEQFFGPGTRLTVL.

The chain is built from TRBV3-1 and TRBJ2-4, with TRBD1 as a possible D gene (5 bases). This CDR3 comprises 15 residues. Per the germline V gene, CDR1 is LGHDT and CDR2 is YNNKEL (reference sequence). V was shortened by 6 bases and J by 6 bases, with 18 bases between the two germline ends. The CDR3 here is CASRQTDSYTNIQYF. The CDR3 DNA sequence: TGTGCCAGCAGGCAGACTGACAGTTATACAAACATTCAGTACTTC.

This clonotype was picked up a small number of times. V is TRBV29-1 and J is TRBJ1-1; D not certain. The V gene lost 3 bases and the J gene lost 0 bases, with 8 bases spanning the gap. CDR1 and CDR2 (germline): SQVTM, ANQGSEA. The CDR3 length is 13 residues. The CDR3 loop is CSVELSMNTEAFF. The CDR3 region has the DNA TGCAGCGTTGAGTTGTCTATGAACACTGAAGCTTTCTTT.

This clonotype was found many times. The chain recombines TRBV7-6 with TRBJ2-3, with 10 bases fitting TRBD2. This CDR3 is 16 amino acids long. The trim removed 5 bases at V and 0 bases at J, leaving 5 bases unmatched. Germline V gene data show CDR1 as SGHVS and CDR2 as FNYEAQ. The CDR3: CASSKRGGPSTDTQYF. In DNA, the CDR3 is TGTGCCAGCAGCAAGCGGGGGGGGCCAAGCACAGATACGCAGTATTTT.

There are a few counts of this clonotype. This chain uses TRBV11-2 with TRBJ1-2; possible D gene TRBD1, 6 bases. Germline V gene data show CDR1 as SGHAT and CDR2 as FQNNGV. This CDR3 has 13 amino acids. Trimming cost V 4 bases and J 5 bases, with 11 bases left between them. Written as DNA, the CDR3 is TGTGCCAGCAGCTGGGACAACTTTTATGGCTACACCTTC. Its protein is CASSWDNFYGYTF.

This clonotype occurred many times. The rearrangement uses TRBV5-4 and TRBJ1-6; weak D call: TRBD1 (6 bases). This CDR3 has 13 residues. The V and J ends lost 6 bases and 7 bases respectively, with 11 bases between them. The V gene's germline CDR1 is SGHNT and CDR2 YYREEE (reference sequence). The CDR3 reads CASNRDPNSPLHF. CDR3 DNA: TGTGCCAGCAACAGGGACCCGAATTCACCCCTCCACTTT. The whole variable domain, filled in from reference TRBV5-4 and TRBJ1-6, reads ETGVTQSPTHLIKTRGQQVTLRCSSQSGHNTVSWYQQALGQGPQFIFQYYREEENGRGNFPPRFSGLQFPNYSSELNVNALELDDSALYLCASNRDPNSPLHFGNGTRLTVT.